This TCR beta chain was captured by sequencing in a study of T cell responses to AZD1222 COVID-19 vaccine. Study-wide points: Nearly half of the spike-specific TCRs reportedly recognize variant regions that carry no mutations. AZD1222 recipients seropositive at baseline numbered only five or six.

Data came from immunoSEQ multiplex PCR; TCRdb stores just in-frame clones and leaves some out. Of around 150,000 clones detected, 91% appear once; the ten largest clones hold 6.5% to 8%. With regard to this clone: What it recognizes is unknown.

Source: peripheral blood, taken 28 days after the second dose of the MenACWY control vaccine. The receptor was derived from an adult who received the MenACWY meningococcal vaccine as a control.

CDR3 sequence reads: CASSPDPDRGGRNSNYGYTF. The CDR3 DNA follows: TGTGCCAGCAGCCCCGACCCTGACAGGGGCGGCCGTAATTCTAACTATGGCTACACCTTC. The chain is built from TRBV27 and TRBJ1-2, with 8 bases lining up with TRBD1. V was clipped by 6 bases and J by 0 bases; unmatched bases: 21. The CDR3 is 20 residues long. CDR1 MNHEY and CDR2 SMNVEV come from the germline V gene (reference sequence).